These 16 T cell receptor beta chains share one sample of origin, sequenced in a study of T-cell memory formation after mild COVID-19. Via MiXCR, TCRdb re-called the 5' RACE reads, giving one row per CDR3 protein. Found here are some 120,000 distinct CDR3 sequences, about 17% of them singletons; the top ten hold about 14%. Specimen: PBMCs or a T cell subset sorted from them (not recorded which). These receptors were taken from an adult woman who had mild COVID-19 (a few samples of this study predate the infection). Cell type and time point are not known.

The chain carries TRBV3-1 and TRBJ2-7; perhaps TRBD2 as D (5 bases). V dropped 4 bases and J dropped 2 bases, with 15 bases sitting between them. The CDR3 length is 15 residues. CDR1 is LGHDT, CDR2 YNNKEL, per germline (reference sequence). For the CDR3, the DNA is TGTGCCAGCAGCCCCCTAGGACTTCCCACCTACGAGCAGTACTTC. As protein: CASSPLGLPTYEQYF.

CDR3 residues: CASSLALILAPGSEQFF. As DNA, the CDR3 is TGTGCCAGCAGTTTAGCGCTAATACTAGCACCAGGTAGTGAGCAGTTCTTC. V usage is TRBV12-3 or TRBV12-4 and J usage is TRBJ2-1; D might be TRBD2 (6 bases). The V end was cut by 0 bases, the J end by 9 bases, with 21 bases between. The CDR3 is 17 amino acids.

This clonotype came up a few times. The chain has TRBV5-1 and TRBJ2-1; TRBD2 matches at 8 bases. Per germline, CDR1 SGHRS and CDR2 YFSETQ. This CDR3 contains 16 residues. Trimming took 0 bases from V and 3 from J; bases not matched to a gene: 5. CDR3: CASSLASSGHYNEQFF. The CDR3 DNA reads TGCGCCAGCAGCTTGGCCTCTAGCGGGCACTACAATGAGCAGTTCTTC.

This clonotype was observed a handful of times. The rearrangement joins TRBV5-1 to TRBJ1-1, with D unresolved. Trimming took off 0 bases at V and 7 bases at J, with 7 bases between the two ends. The CDR3 totals 12 residues. The germline CDR1 and CDR2 sequences are SGHRS and YFSETQ. The CDR3 nucleotides are TGCGCCAGCAGCTTGGGTCGCGATGAAGCTTTCTTT. Residues: CASSLGRDEAFF.

CDR3 DNA: TGTGCCAGCAGGACAGGGTACACTGAAGCTTTCTTT. Its protein is CASRTGYTEAFF. The V and J genes are TRBV27 and TRBJ1-1; 7 bases are shared with TRBD1. CDR1 is MNHEY, CDR2 SMNVEV, per germline (reference sequence). The CDR3 contains 12 residues. The trim removed 6 bases at V and 3 bases at J, leaving 1 base unmatched.

This clonotype was recorded a few times. This chain connects TRBV6-2 or TRBV6-3 to TRBJ1-1; D uncertain. The germline V gene encodes CDR1 MNHEY and CDR2 SVGEGT. Deletions cut 5 bases from V and 11 bases from J, with 21 bases between. The CDR3 spans 14 residues. CDR3 amino acids: CASSKPDGIRRAFF. The CDR3 DNA reads TGTGCCAGCAGTAAGCCCGACGGGATTCGTCGGGCTTTCTTT.

This clonotype was picked up a small number of times. The chain recombines TRBV29-1 with TRBJ2-7; tentatively, D is TRBD1 (8 bases). The CDR3 loop spans 14 amino acids. Germline values: CDR1 SQVTM, CDR2 ANQGSEA. Trimming shortened V by 7 bases and J by 3 bases, and 19 bases separated the two germline ends. The CDR3 DNA reads as TGCAGCGGGGGGGGCGGACAGGGAAACTACGAGCAGTACTTC. Translating it yields CSGGGGQGNYEQYF.

The chain links TRBV9 to TRBJ2-2; 7 nucleotides match TRBD2. J lost 0 bases, V lost 3 bases, and 5 bases had no gene match. The CDR3 consists of 16 residues. Germline V gene data show CDR1 as SGDLS and CDR2 as YYNGEE. As DNA, the CDR3 is TGTGCCAGCAGCGAGAGGAGCGGGGCGAACACCGGGGAGCTGTTTTTT. As protein: CASSERSGANTGELFF. Supplemented by reference TRBV9 and TRBJ2-2, the full variable domain reads DSGVTQTPKHLITATGQRVTLRCSPRSGDLSVYWYQQSLDQGLQFLIQYYNGEERAKGNILERFSAQQFPDLHSELNLSSLELGDSALYFCASSERSGANTGELFFGEGSRLTVL.

The chain couples TRBV7-2 to TRBJ2-7, with 7 bases that match TRBD1. The junction had 4 bases not matched to a gene; V was cut back by 5 bases and J by 0 bases. Germline V gene sequence: CDR1 SGHTA, CDR2 FQGNSA. There are 14 residues in the CDR3. CDR3 protein: CASSRRDSSYEQYF. The CDR3 DNA reads TGTGCCAGCAGCCGAAGGGACAGCTCCTACGAGCAGTACTTC. Combining the CDR3 with reference TRBV7-2 and TRBJ2-7 gives the whole variable domain GAGVSQSPSNKVTEKGKDVELRCDPISGHTALYWYRQSLGQGLEFLIYFQGNSAPDKSGLPSDRFSAERTGGSVSTLTIQRTQQEDSAVYLCASSRRDSSYEQYFGPGTRLTVT.

This clonotype was recorded a few times. This chain links TRBV5-5 with TRBJ1-5; 8 positions agree with TRBD1. V shed 4 bases and J 5 bases; nucleotides not matched to a gene: 11. The CDR3 contains 16 residues. Germline CDR1 reads SGHKS; CDR2 reads YYEKEE (reference sequence). CDR3 protein: CASSPRQGLSDQPQHF. In DNA form, the CDR3 reads TGTGCCAGCAGCCCACGACAGGGGCTATCGGATCAGCCCCAGCATTTT.

This clonotype was observed a few times. This sequence joins TRBV11-3 and TRBJ2-3; D is unresolved. CDR3 length equals 12 residues. V dropped 5 bases and J dropped 3 bases, with 6 bases sitting between them. Germline CDR1 reads SGHNT; CDR2 reads YENEEA. CDR3 region: CASSQRTDTQYF. The CDR3 nucleotides are TGTGCCAGCAGCCAGAGGACAGATACGCAGTATTTT.

The chain links TRBV30 to TRBJ2-7; D is ambiguous. Germline V gives CDR1 GTSNPN, CDR2 SVGIG (reference sequence). Between the trimmed V and J ends, which lost 1 base and 6 bases, there was a span of 13 bases. The CDR3 has 13 residues. CDR3 in amino acids: CAWSGAYDSEQYF. The CDR3 bases are TGTGCCTGGAGTGGGGCATATGACTCCGAGCAGTACTTC.

The chain has TRBV5-4 and TRBJ1-1; 10 bases map to TRBD1. The CDR3 has 16 amino acids. In germline, CDR1 is SGHNT, CDR2 YYREEE (reference sequence). The ends lost 4 bases at V and 4 bases at J; junction bases unmatched: 10. The CDR3 region has the DNA TGTGCCAGCAGCGTTGACAGGGGGCGGTCGGGCACTGAAGCTTTCTTT. Protein: CASSVDRGRSGTEAFF. The variable domain in full, with the rest retrieved from reference TRBV5-4 and TRBJ1-1, is ETGVTQSPTHLIKTRGQQVTLRCSSQSGHNTVSWYQQALGQGPQFIFQYYREEENGRGNFPPRFSGLQFPNYSSELNVNALELDDSALYLCASSVDRGRSGTEAFFGQGTRLTVV.

With respect to this clonotype: Just one base apart from a much larger clone, this may be a read error. The J gene is TRBJ2-5, the V gene TRBV14; D is undetermined. CDR3 size: 11 residues. Germline assignment: CDR1 SGHDN and CDR2 FVKESK. With 1 base removed from V and 4 bases from J, the gap between germline ends came to 1 base. The CDR3 protein is CASSQVETQYF. The CDR3 DNA is TGTGCCAGCAGCCAAGTAGAGACCCAGTACTTC.

The sample holds a few counts of this clonotype. The chain combines TRBV7-3 with TRBJ2-3; D is undetermined. V lost 5 bases, J lost 3 bases, and 15 bases lay in between. Germline CDR1 reads SGHTA; CDR2 reads FQGTGA. There are 15 residues in the CDR3. CDR3 nucleotides: TGTGCCAGCAGCCCATCGTCTACAAGTACAGATACGCAGTATTTT. It yields the protein CASSPSSTSTDTQYF.

This chain uses TRBV5-1 with TRBJ2-7; tentatively, D is TRBD1 or TRBD2 (5 bases each). CDR1 SGHRS and CDR2 YFSETQ come from the germline V gene. The CDR3 consists of 13 residues. V was clipped by 5 bases and J by 2 bases, with 11 bases between them. Here the CDR3 DNA reads TGCGCCAGCAGGTCCGGGGCCGCCTACGAGCAGTACTTC. Translating it yields CASRSGAAYEQYF.